A selection of T cell receptor beta chains follows, all from one sample in a study of regulatory T cells in long-lasting Graves disease. TCRdb reprocessed the multiplex PCR reads via MiXCR and lists one record per CDR3 protein. The repertoire has about 310,000 distinct CDR3 sequences, about a sixth of them found once; the top ten carry roughly 35%. The sample in question was peripheral blood mononuclear cells (PBMCs), obtained at new diagnosis, from a patient treated with antithyroid drugs. The receptors here all came from a female donor with Graves disease. Both conserved end residues are part of each CDR3. D genes are given only for firm matches. Clone size is not always given. Where it is, it says once, few, many or a class for expanded clones.

>TRBV2|TRBJ1-1|.|15|.
TGTGCCAGCTCCAGGGGAGTAGAGGTGAACACTGAAGCTTTCTTT
CASSRGVEVNTEAFF
>TRBV10-3|TRBJ1-5|many|15|.
TGTGCCATCAGTGAGGGCGGGGGTAGCAATCAGCCCCAGCATTTT
CAISEGGGSNQPQHF
>TRBV6-5|TRBJ2-5|.|15|.
TGTGCCAGCAGTTACGTCCGCCAGCTCCAAGAGACCCAGTACTTC
CASSYVRQLQETQYF
>TRBV11-3|TRBJ1-1|once|15|.
TGTGCCAGCAGGGGGTATTTGGGGGGCGACACTGAAGCTTTCTTT
CASRGYLGGDTEAFF
>TRBV3-1|TRBJ2-3|many|15|.
TGTGCCAGCAGCCAAGATCTCCTTAGGACAGATACGCAGTATTTT
CASSQDLLRTDTQYF
>TRBV2|TRBJ2-5|many|15|TRBD2
TGTGCCAGCAGTGAAAGTGTGACTAGCGGGAGGTCCCAGTACTTC
CASSESVTSGRSQYF
>TRBV7-9|TRBJ2-2|many|16|TRBD2
TGTGCCAGCAGCTCAGGACTAGCGGGAGATTTCGGGGAGCTGTTTTTT
CASSSGLAGDFGELFF
>TRBV27|TRBJ2-5|many|15|TRBD2
TGTGCCAGCAGAAGACTAGCGGGAATCGCAGAGACCCAGTACTTC
CASRRLAGIAETQYF
>TRBV2|TRBJ2-5|.|16|TRBD2
TGTGCCAGTAGGGCCTCTAGCGGGAGGCCCCAAGAGACCCAGTACTTC
CASRASSGRPQETQYF
>TRBV3-1|TRBJ1-2|many|14|.
TGTGCCAGCAGCCACTTTCAGAGTAACTATGGCTACACCTTC
CASSHFQSNYGYTF
>TRBV20-1|TRBJ2-1|.|14|.
TGCAGTGCTCTTGCGGAGCCCTTTTACAATGAGCAGTTCTTC
CSALAEPFYNEQFF
>TRBV12-3/TRBV12-4|TRBJ1-6|few|16|.
TGTGCCAGCACCCTCTTGGGGCGCTCCTATAATTCACCCCTCCACTTT
CASTLLGRSYNSPLHF
>TRBV30|TRBJ1-2|few|14|.
TGTGCCTGGAGTGAGGGGCAGGGACCGTATGGCTACACCTTC
CAWSEGQGPYGYTF
>TRBV11-2|TRBJ1-2|many|14|.
TGTGCCAGCGGTCCCTCTGGACCAGTCTATGGCTACACCTTC
CASGPSGPVYGYTF
>TRBV29-1|TRBJ2-1|many|16|.
TGCAGCGTTCCCCCTACGCGGAAGCGGGCCTACAATGAGCAGTTCTTC
CSVPPTRKRAYNEQFF
>TRBV28|TRBJ1-2|many|13|.
TGTGCCAGCAGTTCCGGGGAAGACAACGGCTACACCTTC
CASSSGEDNGYTF
>TRBV29-1|TRBJ2-3|many|11|.
TGCAGCGCCTACCTGCGGGATACGCAGTATTTT
CSAYLRDTQYF
>TRBV11-3|TRBJ2-5|many|16|TRBD2
TGTGCCAGCAGCTTAGACCCGACTAGCGGGGAAGAGACCCAGTACTTC
CASSLDPTSGEETQYF
>TRBV12-3/TRBV12-4|TRBJ2-1|many|15|.
TGTGCCAGCAGCCTAGGGATGGTGTCCTACAATGAGCAGTTCTTC
CASSLGMVSYNEQFF
>TRBV7-9|TRBJ2-7|many|15|.
TGTGCCAGCAGCTTAGCGGAGACCTCAACCTACGAGCAGTACTTC
CASSLAETSTYEQYF
>TRBV11-2|TRBJ1-6|many|15|.
TGTGCCAGCAGCTTAGGGGGACGGAATAATTCACCCCTCCACTTT
CASSLGGRNNSPLHF
>TRBV20-1|TRBJ2-1|many|15|TRBD2
TGCAGTGCCCCCCCGGAGAGCGGGGCTACCAATGAGCAGTTCTTC
CSAPPESGATNEQFF
>TRBV9|TRBJ2-1|many|12|.
TGTGCCAGCAGCTCCTGGGGCAATGAGCAGTTCTTC
CASSSWGNEQFF
>TRBV5-5|TRBJ2-7|many|15|TRBD2
TGTGCCAGCAGCTTGCCTAGCGGGTTGGTGTACGAGCAGTACTTC
CASSLPSGLVYEQYF
>TRBV19|TRBJ1-2|many|18|.
TGTGCCAGTAGTATTGCGTGGACAGATATCCCCCCTAGCTATGGCTACACCTTC
CASSIAWTDIPPSYGYTF
>TRBV7-6|TRBJ2-5|many|14|.
TGTGCCAGCAGCCGCGACTCTGTTGAAGAGACCCAGTACTTC
CASSRDSVEETQYF